This T cell receptor (beta chain) was profiled in a study of regulatory T cells in long-lasting Graves disease. Study-level points and caveats: There was favoring of TRBV28, TRBJ1-2 and TRBJ2-5 in persistent disease. It was possible that the small sample size reduced accuracy. Persistent patients shared more public clonotypes (2,741) than new patients (about 930).

Germline V lookup: CDR1 SGHRS, CDR2 YFSETQ. CDR3 length: 17 amino acids. Time point: persistent/refractory GD, antithyroid drugs over 5 years with positive TRAb. PBMC-extracted RNA yielded the TCR library. The collection involved drawing nine milliliters of peripheral blood into EDTA tubes. For TCR beta, libraries came from iRepertoire HTBI primers and Arm-PCR of CDR3 regions. TCRdb analysed the multiplex PCR reads with MiXCR anew, one entry per CDR3 protein. The sample yields roughly 450,000 distinct CDR3 sequences, less than 25% seen once. In the case of this clonotype: Its antigen remains unknown.

This sequence was found in a female donor with Graves disease. Here the sequenced sample was peripheral blood mononuclear cells (PBMCs), taken when the disease was refractory, from a patient treated with antithyroid drugs. The chain couples TRBV5-1 to TRBJ2-5, with TRBD2 matching 14 bases. The end of the DNA aligns better with TRBJ2-1, so the J call may be wrong. The CDR3, as DNA: TGCGCCAGCAGCTTGGGGGGACTAGCGGGAGATCCCAATGAGCAGTTCTTC. Amino acid sequence: CASSLGGLAGDPNEQFF.